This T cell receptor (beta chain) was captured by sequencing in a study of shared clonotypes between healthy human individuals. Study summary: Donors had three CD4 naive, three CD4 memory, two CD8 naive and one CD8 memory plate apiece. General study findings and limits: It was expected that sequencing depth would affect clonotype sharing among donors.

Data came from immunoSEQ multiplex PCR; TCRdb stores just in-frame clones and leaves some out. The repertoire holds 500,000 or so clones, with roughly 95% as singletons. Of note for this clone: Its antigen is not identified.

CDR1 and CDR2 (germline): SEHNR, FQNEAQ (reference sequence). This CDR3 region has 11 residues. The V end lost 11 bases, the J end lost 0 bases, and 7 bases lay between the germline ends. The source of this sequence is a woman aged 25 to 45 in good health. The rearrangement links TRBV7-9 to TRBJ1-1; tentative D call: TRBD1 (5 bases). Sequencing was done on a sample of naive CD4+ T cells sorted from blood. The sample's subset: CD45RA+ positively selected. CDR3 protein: CAGTVNTEAFF. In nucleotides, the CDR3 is TGTGCCGGGACGGTGAACACTGAAGCTTTCTTT.